The 20 T cell receptor beta chains below come from one sample, sequenced in a study of T cell responses to AZD1222 COVID-19 vaccine. Libraries were prepared by immunoSEQ multiplex PCR; TCRdb keeps only in-frame clonotypes and omits some of them. The data show approximately 140,000 clones, over 90% seen once. Sequencing used peripheral blood, obtained on day 0 of AZD1222 vaccination. All receptors come from an adult in good health.

This clone appeared a single time. The CDR3, as DNA: TGTGCCACCAGCCTAAGGACAGGGCAACCTGAAGCTTTCTTT. Protein: CATSLRTGQPEAFF. This chain joins TRBV15 and TRBJ1-1; TRBD1 matches at 8 bases. Per germline, CDR1 LNHNV and CDR2 YYDKDF (reference sequence). Trimming cost V 5 bases and J 6 bases; bases outside gene matches: 8. The CDR3 length is 14 residues.

J is TRBJ2-7 and V is TRBV14, with TRBD2 identical over 13 bases. This CDR3 spans 17 amino acids. CDR1 and CDR2 (germline): SGHDN, FVKESK. V shed 4 bases and J 6 bases; nucleotides not matched to a gene: 12. The CDR3 DNA follows: TGTGCCAGCAGCCCATGGACTAGCGGGAGTAGGATGGGCGAGCAGTACTTC. Translation: CASSPWTSGSRMGEQYF.

The rearrangement joins TRBV5-1 to TRBJ1-2, with 9 bases matching TRBD1. The length of the CDR3 is 13 residues. Losses at the gene ends were 4 bases for V and 9 bases for J; bases not matched to a gene: 7. In germline, CDR1 is SGHRS, CDR2 YFSETQ. CDR3 sequence reads: CASSLGQGKSYTF. Here the CDR3 DNA reads TGCGCCAGCAGCCTGGGACAGGGTAAGAGCTACACCTTC.

The rearrangement joins TRBV7-2 to TRBJ2-1; 10 bases fit TRBD1. V shed 2 bases, J shed 8 bases, and the junction held 6 bases outside the gene matches. CDR3 length: 15 amino acids. In germline, CDR1 is SGHTA, CDR2 FQGNSA. The CDR3 DNA follows: TGTGCCAGCAGCTTACCGGGACAGGGGATTTATGAGCAGTTCTTC. The encoded protein is CASSLPGQGIYEQFF. Variable domain in full (rest from reference TRBV7-2 and TRBJ2-1): GAGVSQSPSNKVTEKGKDVELRCDPISGHTALYWYRQSLGQGLEFLIYFQGNSAPDKSGLPSDRFSAERTGGSVSTLTIQRTQQEDSAVYLCASSLPGQGIYEQFFGPGTRLTVL.

J is TRBJ1-6 and V is TRBV20-1, with TRBD1 as a possible D gene (5 bases). Trimming cost V 6 bases and J 10 bases, with 10 bases left between them. CDR3 length: 11 amino acids. CDR1 is DFQATT and CDR2 is SNEGSKA in the germline V gene (reference sequence). As DNA, the CDR3 is TGCAGTGCAGGGGTAAGATCACCCCTCCACTTT. Protein product: CSAGVRSPLHF.

The gene calls are TRBV4-1 and TRBJ2-7; D unresolved. The ends were cut back, 0 bases at V and 1 base at J, with 10 bases in the middle. The CDR3 runs to 15 residues. CDR1 is MGHRA, CDR2 YSYEKL, per germline. The CDR3 here is CASSQEESASYEQYF. The CDR3 bases are TGCGCCAGCAGCCAAGAAGAGTCCGCGTCCTACGAGCAGTACTTC.

The rearrangement joins TRBV5-1 to TRBJ2-7, with 8 positions matching TRBD1. V lost 3 bases, J lost 2 bases, and 4 bases stayed unmatched. The CDR3 consists of 14 residues. CDR1 SGHRS and CDR2 YFSETQ come from the germline V gene. CDR3 DNA: TGCGCCAGCAGCTCCAGGACAGGGCCCTACGAGCAGTACTTC. It yields the protein CASSSRTGPYEQYF. The full variable domain, rest sourced from reference TRBV5-1 and TRBJ2-7, is KAGVTQTPRYLIKTRGQQVTLSCSPISGHRSVSWYQQTPGQGLQFLFEYFSETQRNKGNFPGRFSGRQFSNSRSEMNVSTLELGDSALYLCASSSRTGPYEQYFGPGTRLTVT.

This rearrangement joins TRBV2 to TRBJ1-5; no definite D call. This CDR3 has 13 residues. CDR1 is SNHLY, CDR2 FYNNEI, per germline. Trimming shortened V by 1 base and J by 2 bases, and 3 bases separated the two germline ends. CDR3 sequence reads: CASSEEGNQPQHF. In nucleotides, the CDR3 is TGTGCCAGCAGTGAAGAGGGCAATCAGCCCCAGCATTTT.

On this clone itself: In this CDR3 the conserved last residue, phenylalanine or tryptophan, is missing, so a read error is likely. The limits of the CDR3 on the DNA are not certain, so only TCRdb's listed CDR3 is given. The rearrangement uses TRBV7-9 and TRBJ1-1. Germline lookup yields CDR1 SEHNR and CDR2 FQNEAQ (reference sequence). Including both end residues, the CDR3 is 13 amino acids long. CDR3 residues: CASSLDATRSLTL.

The chain carries TRBV27 and TRBJ1-1, with D uncertain. V dropped 0 bases and J dropped 0 bases, with 2 bases sitting between them. Germline V gene lookup returns CDR1 MNHEY and CDR2 SMNVEV (reference sequence). This CDR3 contains 13 residues. This CDR3 is CASSLSVNTEAFF. The CDR3 DNA follows: TGTGCCAGCAGTTTATCGGTGAACACTGAAGCTTTCTTT.

V usage is TRBV6-5 and J usage is TRBJ1-1; D is ambiguous. The ends were cut back, 10 bases at V and 6 bases at J, with 12 bases in the middle. The germline V gene encodes CDR1 MNHEY and CDR2 SVGAGI. The CDR3 totals 11 residues. The CDR3 reads CATQSGAEAFF. In nucleotides, the CDR3 is TGTGCCACCCAGTCGGGCGCTGAAGCTTTCTTT.

This chain links TRBV28 with TRBJ1-4; 7 nucleotides agree with TRBD1. The germline gives CDR1 MDHEN, CDR2 SYDVKM. This CDR3 region has 14 residues. Trimming took 4 bases from V and 7 from J; bases not matched to a gene: 6. Here the CDR3 DNA reads TGTGCCAGCAGTTCCCCAGGGGGTGGTGAAAAACTGTTTTTT. It codes for CASSSPGGGEKLFF.

The chain employs TRBV5-1 and TRBJ1-3; 7 bases fit TRBD1. With 7 bases clipped from V and 0 bases from J, the junction kept 7 bases outside the gene matches. CDR1 and CDR2 from the germline V gene are SGHRS and YFSETQ. This CDR3 comprises 15 residues. The chain's CDR3 is CASGQGEISGNTIYF. The CDR3 coding sequence is TGCGCCAGCGGGCAGGGGGAGATCTCTGGAAACACCATATATTTT.

V and J are TRBV11-2 and TRBJ1-2; 7 bases align to TRBD1. The CDR3 is 15 residues long. V trimming: 2 bases; J trimming: 2 bases; junction bases outside the gene matches: 5. Germline CDR1 reads SGHAT; CDR2 reads FQNNGV. The CDR3 reads CASSLLVTGNYGYTF. For the CDR3, the DNA is TGTGCCAGCAGCTTATTAGTGACAGGGAACTATGGCTACACCTTC.

This rearrangement joins TRBV4-1 to TRBJ2-7; D gene unclear. CDR3 length equals 16 residues. V lost 0 bases, J lost 1 base, and 13 bases lay in between. Per the germline V gene, CDR1 is MGHRA and CDR2 is YSYEKL. Here the CDR3 reads CASSQEPARNSYEQYF. CDR3 sequence (DNA): TGCGCCAGCAGCCAAGAGCCAGCTAGAAATTCCTACGAGCAGTACTTC.

V and J are TRBV6-2 or TRBV6-3 and TRBJ2-1; TRBD1 matches at 10 bases. With V trimmed by 0 bases and J by 8 bases, 7 bases remained unmatched. Germline lookup yields CDR1 MNHEY and CDR2 SVGEGT. The CDR3 length is 16 residues. DNA for the CDR3: TGTGCCAGCAGTTACTCCGACAGGGGGCTATCGGATGAGCAGTTCTTC. This encodes CASSYSDRGLSDEQFF.

The chain couples TRBV4-1 to TRBJ1-6; 7 bases line up with TRBD1. The trim removed 4 bases at V and 0 bases at J, leaving 9 bases unmatched. Per the germline V gene, CDR1 is MGHRA and CDR2 is YSYEKL. The CDR3 loop spans 18 amino acids. CDR3 protein: CASSPRQGASSYNSPLHF. The CDR3 DNA sequence: TGCGCCAGCAGCCCACGACAGGGCGCCAGCTCCTATAATTCACCCCTCCACTTT.

The chain uses TRBV7-9 and TRBJ2-2; 8 bases align to TRBD2. This CDR3 has 15 residues. Per the germline V gene, CDR1 is SEHNR and CDR2 is FQNEAQ (reference sequence). V shed 6 bases and J 8 bases; nucleotides not matched to a gene: 11. This chain's CDR3 is CASSSTAGERGELFF. In DNA, the CDR3 is TGTGCCAGCAGTTCCACAGCGGGAGAACGAGGGGAGCTGTTTTTT.

The rearrangement links TRBV27 to TRBJ1-4; possibly TRBD1 for D (5 bases). In germline, CDR1 is MNHEY, CDR2 SMNVEV (reference sequence). This CDR3 contains 15 residues. Trimming left V 3 bases short and J 5 bases short, with 13 bases between. The CDR3 sequence is CASSLGGRTNEKLFF. In DNA, the CDR3 is TGTGCCAGCAGTTTGGGTGGCAGGACAAATGAAAAACTGTTTTTT.

The chain combines TRBV28 with TRBJ2-3; D unclear. Between the trimmed V and J ends, which lost 7 bases and 4 bases, there was a span of 9 bases. Germline V gene lookup returns CDR1 MDHEN and CDR2 SYDVKM. The CDR3 has 12 residues. As DNA, the CDR3 is TGTGCCAGCAACAAATCCCCAGATACGCAGTATTTT. Protein product: CASNKSPDTQYF.